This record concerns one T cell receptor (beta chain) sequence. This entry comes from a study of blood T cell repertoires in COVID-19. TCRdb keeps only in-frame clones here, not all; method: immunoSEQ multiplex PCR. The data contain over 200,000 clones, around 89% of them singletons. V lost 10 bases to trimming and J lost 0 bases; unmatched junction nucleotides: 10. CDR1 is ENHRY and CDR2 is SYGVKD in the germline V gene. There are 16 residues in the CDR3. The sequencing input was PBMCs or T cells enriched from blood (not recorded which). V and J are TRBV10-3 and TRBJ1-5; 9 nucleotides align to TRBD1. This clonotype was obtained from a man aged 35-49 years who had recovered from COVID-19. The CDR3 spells CATKNPGQGSNQPQHF. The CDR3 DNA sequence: TGTGCCACAAAGAATCCGGGACAGGGTAGCAATCAGCCCCAGCATTTT.